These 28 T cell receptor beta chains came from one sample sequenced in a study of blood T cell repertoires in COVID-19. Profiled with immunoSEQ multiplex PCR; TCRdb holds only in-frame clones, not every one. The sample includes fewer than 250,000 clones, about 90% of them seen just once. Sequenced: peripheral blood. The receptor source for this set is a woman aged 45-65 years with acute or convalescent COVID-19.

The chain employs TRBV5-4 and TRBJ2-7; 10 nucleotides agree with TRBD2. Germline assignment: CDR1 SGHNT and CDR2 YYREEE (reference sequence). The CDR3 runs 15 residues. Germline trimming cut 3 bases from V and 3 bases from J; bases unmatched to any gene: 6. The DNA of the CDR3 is TGTGCCAGCAGCTCCCTGGCTAGCGGGAGCTACGAGCAGTACTTC. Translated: CASSSLASGSYEQYF. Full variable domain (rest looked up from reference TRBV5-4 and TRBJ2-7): ETGVTQSPTHLIKTRGQQVTLRCSSQSGHNTVSWYQQALGQGPQFIFQYYREEENGRGNFPPRFSGLQFPNYSSELNVNALELDDSALYLCASSSLASGSYEQYFGPGTRLTVT.

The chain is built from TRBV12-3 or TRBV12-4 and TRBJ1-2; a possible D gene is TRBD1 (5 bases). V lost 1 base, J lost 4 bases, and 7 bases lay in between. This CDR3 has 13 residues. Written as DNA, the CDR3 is TGTGCCAGCAGTTTAGGACAGATCTATGGCTACACCTTC. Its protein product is CASSLGQIYGYTF.

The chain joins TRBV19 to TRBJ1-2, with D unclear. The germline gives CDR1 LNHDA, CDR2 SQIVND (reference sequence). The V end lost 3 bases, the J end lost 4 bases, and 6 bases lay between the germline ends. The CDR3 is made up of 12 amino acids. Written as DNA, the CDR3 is TGTGCCAGTAGTATGCTAGGCTATGGCTACACCTTC. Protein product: CASSMLGYGYTF.

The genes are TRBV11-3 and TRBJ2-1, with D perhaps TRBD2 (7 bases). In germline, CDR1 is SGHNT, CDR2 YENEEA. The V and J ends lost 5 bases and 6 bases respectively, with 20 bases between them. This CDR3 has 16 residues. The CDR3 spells CASSRSQGGGVNEQFF. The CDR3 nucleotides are TGTGCCAGCAGCCGTTCCCAGGGAGGGGGAGTCAATGAGCAGTTCTTC.

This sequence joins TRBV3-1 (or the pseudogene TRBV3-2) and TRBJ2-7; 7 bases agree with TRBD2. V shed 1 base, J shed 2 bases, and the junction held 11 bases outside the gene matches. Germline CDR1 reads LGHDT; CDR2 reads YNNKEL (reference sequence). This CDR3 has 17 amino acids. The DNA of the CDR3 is TGTGCCAGCAGCCAAGTAGTGCCTAGCGGAGGTACCTACGAGCAGTACTTC. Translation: CASSQVVPSGGTYEQYF.

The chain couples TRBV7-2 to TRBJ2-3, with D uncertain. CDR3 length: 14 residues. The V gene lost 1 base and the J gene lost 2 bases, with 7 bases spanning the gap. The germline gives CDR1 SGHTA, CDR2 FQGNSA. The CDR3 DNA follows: TGTGCCAGCAGCTTAGACCGGTCCACAGATACGCAGTATTTT. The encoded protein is CASSLDRSTDTQYF.

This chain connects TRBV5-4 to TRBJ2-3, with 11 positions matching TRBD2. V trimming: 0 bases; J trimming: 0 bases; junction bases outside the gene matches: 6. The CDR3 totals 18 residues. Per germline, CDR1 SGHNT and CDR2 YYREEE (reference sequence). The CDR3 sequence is CASSLALLAGGSTDTQYF. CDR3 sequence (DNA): TGTGCCAGCAGCTTGGCCCTCCTAGCGGGGGGAAGCACAGATACGCAGTATTTT. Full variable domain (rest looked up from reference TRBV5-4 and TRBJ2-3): ETGVTQSPTHLIKTRGQQVTLRCSSQSGHNTVSWYQQALGQGPQFIFQYYREEENGRGNFPPRFSGLQFPNYSSELNVNALELDDSALYLCASSLALLAGGSTDTQYFGPGTRLTVL.

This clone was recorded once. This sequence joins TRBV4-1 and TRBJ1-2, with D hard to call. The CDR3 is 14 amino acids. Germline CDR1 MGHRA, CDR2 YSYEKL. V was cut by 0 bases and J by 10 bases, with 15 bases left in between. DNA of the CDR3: TGCGCCAGCAGCCAAGAAACGTCACGCCGGGACTACACCTTC. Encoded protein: CASSQETSRRDYTF.

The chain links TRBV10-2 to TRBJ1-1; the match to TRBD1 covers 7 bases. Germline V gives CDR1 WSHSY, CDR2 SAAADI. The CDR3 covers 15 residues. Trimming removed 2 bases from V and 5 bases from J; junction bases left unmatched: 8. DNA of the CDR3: TGCGCCAGCAGTGAGCCCTGGACAGGCGGGACTGAAGCTTTCTTT. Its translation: CASSEPWTGGTEAFF.

As DNA, the CDR3 is TGCAGTGCTAGTAATGTCAGGGTTGGAGAGACCCAGTACTTC. Its protein is CSASNVRVGETQYF. The chain links TRBV20-1 to TRBJ2-5, with D maybe TRBD1 (5 bases). With 3 bases removed from V and 4 bases from J, the gap between germline ends came to 15 bases. The germline gives CDR1 DFQATT, CDR2 SNEGSKA (reference sequence). The CDR3 length is 14 residues.

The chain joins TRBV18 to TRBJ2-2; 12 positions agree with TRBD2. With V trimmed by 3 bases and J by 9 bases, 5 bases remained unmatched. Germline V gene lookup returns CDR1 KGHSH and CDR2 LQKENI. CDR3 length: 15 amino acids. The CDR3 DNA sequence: TGTGCCAGCTCACCCGGACTAGCGGGACCAAGGGAGCTGTTTTTT. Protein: CASSPGLAGPRELFF.

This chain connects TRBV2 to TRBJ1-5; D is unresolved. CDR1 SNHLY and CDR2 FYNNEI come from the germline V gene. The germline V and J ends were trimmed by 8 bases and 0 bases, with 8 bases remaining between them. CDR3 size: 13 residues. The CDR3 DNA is TGTGCCAGCTTGGGCGTTAGCAATCAGCCCCAGCATTTT. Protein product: CASLGVSNQPQHF.

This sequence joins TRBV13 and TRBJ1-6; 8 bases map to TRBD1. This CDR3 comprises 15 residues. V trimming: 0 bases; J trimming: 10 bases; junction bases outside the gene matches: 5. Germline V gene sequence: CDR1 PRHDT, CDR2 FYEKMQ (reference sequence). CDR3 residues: CASSLGTGGGSPLHF. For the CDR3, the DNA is TGTGCCAGCAGCTTAGGTACAGGGGGGGGGTCACCCCTCCACTTT.

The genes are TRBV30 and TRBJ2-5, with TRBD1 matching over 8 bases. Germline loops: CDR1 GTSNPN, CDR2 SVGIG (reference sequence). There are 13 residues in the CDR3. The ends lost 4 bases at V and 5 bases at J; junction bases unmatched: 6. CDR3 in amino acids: CAWNAGGGETQYF. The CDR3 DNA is TGTGCCTGGAACGCAGGGGGCGGCGAGACCCAGTACTTC.

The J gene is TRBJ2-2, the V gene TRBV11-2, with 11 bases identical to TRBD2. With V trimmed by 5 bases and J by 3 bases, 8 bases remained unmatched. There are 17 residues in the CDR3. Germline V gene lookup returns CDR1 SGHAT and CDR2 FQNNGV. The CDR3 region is CASSDSGRALDTGELFF. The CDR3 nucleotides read TGTGCCAGCAGCGATAGCGGGAGGGCCCTCGACACCGGGGAGCTGTTTTTT.

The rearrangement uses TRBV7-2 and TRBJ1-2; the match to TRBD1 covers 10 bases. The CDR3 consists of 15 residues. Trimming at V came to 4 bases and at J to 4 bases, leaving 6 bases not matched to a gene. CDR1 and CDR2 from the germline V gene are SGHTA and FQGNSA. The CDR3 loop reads CASSSTGGASYGYTF. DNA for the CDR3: TGTGCCAGCAGCTCGACAGGGGGCGCGAGCTATGGCTACACCTTC.

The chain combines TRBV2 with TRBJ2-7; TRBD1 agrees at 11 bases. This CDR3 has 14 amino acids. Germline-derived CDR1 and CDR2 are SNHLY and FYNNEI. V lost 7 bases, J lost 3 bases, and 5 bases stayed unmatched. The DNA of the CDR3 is TGTGCCAGCACTGGACAGGGGGCTCGCTACGAGCAGTACTTC. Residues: CASTGQGARYEQYF.

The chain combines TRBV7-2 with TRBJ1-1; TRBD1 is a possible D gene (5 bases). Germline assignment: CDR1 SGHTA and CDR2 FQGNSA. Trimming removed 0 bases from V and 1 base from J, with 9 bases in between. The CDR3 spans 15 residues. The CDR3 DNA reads TGTGCCAGCAGCTTAGCTCCAGGGTGGAACACTGAAGCTTTCTTT. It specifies CASSLAPGWNTEAFF.

Here the CDR3 reads CASSVRGQGGNQPQHF. CDR3 coding DNA: TGTGCCAGCAGCGTGCGAGGACAGGGTGGAAATCAGCCCCAGCATTTT. V gene TRBV21-1 combines with J gene TRBJ1-5; the table calls TRBD1, which could not be checked here. TRBV21-1 is noted as a pseudogene. This CDR3 region has 16 residues.

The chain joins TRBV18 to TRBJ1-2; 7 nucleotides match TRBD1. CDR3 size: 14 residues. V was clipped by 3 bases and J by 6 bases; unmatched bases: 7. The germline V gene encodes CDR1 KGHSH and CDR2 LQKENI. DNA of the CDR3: TGTGCCAGCTCACCGGACAGGAACTTTGATGGCTACACCTTC. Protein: CASSPDRNFDGYTF.

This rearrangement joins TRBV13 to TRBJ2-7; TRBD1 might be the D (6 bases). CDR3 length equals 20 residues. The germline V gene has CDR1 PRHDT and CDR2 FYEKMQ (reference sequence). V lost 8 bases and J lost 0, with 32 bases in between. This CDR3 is CASLSFAYYREPKDSYEQYF. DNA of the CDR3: TGTGCCAGCTTGAGCTTCGCCTATTACAGGGAACCGAAGGACTCCTACGAGCAGTACTTC.

The CDR3 DNA reads TGCGCCAGCACCCCGATGGAGGGGATGTATGGCTACACCTTC. The encoded protein is CASTPMEGMYGYTF. The rearrangement joins TRBV10-2 to TRBJ1-2, with D tentatively TRBD1 (5 bases). Looked up from germline, CDR1 is WSHSY and CDR2 is SAAADI. Trimming removed 7 bases at V and 5 bases at J, with 17 bases between. The CDR3 runs to 14 residues.

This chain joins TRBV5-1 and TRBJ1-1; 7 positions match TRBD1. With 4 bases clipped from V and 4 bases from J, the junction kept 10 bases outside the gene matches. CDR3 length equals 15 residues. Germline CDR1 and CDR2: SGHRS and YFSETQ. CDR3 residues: CASSPTGNSGTEAFF. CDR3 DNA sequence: TGCGCCAGCAGCCCGACAGGGAATAGTGGCACTGAAGCTTTCTTT.

The CDR3, as DNA: TGCGCCAGCAGCTTGGCAGGACAGGGTCAGCCCCAGCATTTT. Residues: CASSLAGQGQPQHF. The chain has TRBV5-1 and TRBJ1-5, with TRBD1 matching 8 bases. The CDR3 covers 14 residues. Germline values: CDR1 SGHRS, CDR2 YFSETQ. V lost 0 bases, J lost 6 bases, and 2 bases stayed unmatched. The variable domain in full, with the rest retrieved from reference TRBV5-1 and TRBJ1-5, is KAGVTQTPRYLIKTRGQQVTLSCSPISGHRSVSWYQQTPGQGLQFLFEYFSETQRNKGNFPGRFSGRQFSNSRSEMNVSTLELGDSALYLCASSLAGQGQPQHFGDGTRLSIL.

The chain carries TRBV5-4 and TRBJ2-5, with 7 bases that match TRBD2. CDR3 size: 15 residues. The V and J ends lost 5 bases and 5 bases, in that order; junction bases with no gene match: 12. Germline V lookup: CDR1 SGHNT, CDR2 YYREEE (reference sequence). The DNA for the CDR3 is TGTGCCAGCAGTGGACGGGGGGTCTTATATGAGACCCAGTACTTC. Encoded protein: CASSGRGVLYETQYF.

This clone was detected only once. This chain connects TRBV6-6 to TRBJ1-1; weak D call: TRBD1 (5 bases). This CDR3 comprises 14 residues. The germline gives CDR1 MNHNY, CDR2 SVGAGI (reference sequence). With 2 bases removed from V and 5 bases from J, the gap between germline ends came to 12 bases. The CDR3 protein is CASSYVRAVTEAFF. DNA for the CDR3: TGTGCCAGCAGTTACGTCAGGGCGGTAACTGAAGCTTTCTTT.

CDR3 nucleotide sequence: TGTGCCGGGACTGGGTATCTCTATAATTCACCCCTCCACTTT. It yields the protein CAGTGYLYNSPLHF. This chain links TRBV6-4 with TRBJ1-6, with a possible D match to TRBD1 (5 bases). V lost 11 bases and J 3 bases, leaving 14 bases between the germline ends. CDR1 and CDR2 from the germline V gene are MRHNA and SNTAGT. The CDR3 extends over 14 amino acids.

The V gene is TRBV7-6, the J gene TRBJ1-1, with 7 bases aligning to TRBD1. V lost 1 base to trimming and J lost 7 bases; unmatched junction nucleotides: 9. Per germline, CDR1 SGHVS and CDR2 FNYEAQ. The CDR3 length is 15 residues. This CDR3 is CASSLGRAGGGEAFF. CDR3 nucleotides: TGTGCCAGCAGCTTAGGAAGAGCAGGGGGTGGTGAAGCTTTCTTT.